Listed below are T cell receptor beta chains from one sample, sequenced in a study of identical twins. Each CDR3 protein is one row after TCRdb ran MiXCR on the 5' RACE reads. The sample records 430,000 or so distinct CDR3 sequences, approximately 24% being singletons. These records were also assigned to another study, of T cells expressing NK-cell markers.

The sequenced sample was CD4+ T cells sorted from blood. The receptors stem from a woman aged 18-29 years in good health. Each CDR3 is given with its conserved first and last residue. Fields, in order: J gene, clone size, V gene, D gene, CDR3 DNA, CDR3 protein. A D gene is named only where the DNA matches it firmly. For some rows the clone size is stated as once, few or many, or as a class when expanded; others skip it.

TRBJ2-2	few	TRBV10-3	TRBD1	TGTGCCATCAGTACCGGGACAGGGCACACCGGGGAGCTGTTTTTT	CAISTGTGHTGELFF
TRBJ2-7	few	TRBV3-1	NA	TGTGCCAGCAGCCAGCAACCGGGGGAGCAGTACTTC	CASSQQPGEQYF
TRBJ2-1	NA	TRBV7-7	TRBD2	TGTGCTAGCAGCTTAACTAGCGGGGGCGAGCAGTTCTTC	CASSLTSGGEQFF
TRBJ2-7	few	TRBV20-1	TRBD2	TGCAGTGCTAGCTCGGGAGCGGGGGGTACCTACGAGCAGTACTTC	CSASSGAGGTYEQYF
TRBJ2-1	NA	TRBV6-6	NA	TGTGCCAGCAGTTACAGGGAGCCCAATGAGCAGTTCTTC	CASSYREPNEQFF
TRBJ2-5	NA	TRBV29-1	TRBD1	TGCAGCGTTGCCAGGGACAGGGAGACCCAGTACTTC	CSVARDRETQYF
TRBJ2-1	NA	TRBV7-6	NA	TGTGCCAGCAGCTTAGCGGTCACCCCGGGGCGGAATGAGCAGTTCTTC	CASSLAVTPGRNEQFF
TRBJ2-1	few	TRBV7-9	TRBD2	TGTGCCAGCAGCTCGTGGGGGAGGGCCCTCCGGGTCGAGCAGTTCTTC	CASSSWGRALRVEQFF
TRBJ2-7	NA	TRBV5-6	TRBD1	TGTGCCAGCAGCACACCGGGACAGGGGCGCGAGCAGTACTTC	CASSTPGQGREQYF
TRBJ2-1	few	TRBV20-1	NA	TGCAGTGCCTCTGCCAACTACGAGCAGTTCTTC	CSASANYEQFF
TRBJ2-7	NA	TRBV29-1	TRBD2	TGCAGCGCCATCCGGGAGGAGGGGTCCTACGAGCAGTACTTC	CSAIREEGSYEQYF
TRBJ2-7	NA	TRBV12-3/TRBV12-4	TRBD1	TGTGCCAGCAGGCCCGGGACAGGGGGATTCGAGCAGTACTTC	CASRPGTGGFEQYF
TRBJ1-5	NA	TRBV20-1	NA	TGCAGTGCTAGCGGGGTGGCGGATCAGCCCCAGCATTTT	CSASGVADQPQHF